Each of the 14 T cell receptor beta chains below was sequenced from the same sample in a study of T cell repertoires in cytomegalovirus infection. TCRdb redid the calling of the reads with MiXCR, one entry per CDR3 protein. The data show approximately 250,000 distinct CDR3 sequences, over 20% seen once. Sequencing was performed on CD8+ T cells from PBMCs. These receptors were obtained from a human donor in good health (CMV status not recorded). Some clones in this sample may be carry-over from other donors' samples.

This clonotype was seen a handful of times. The chain uses TRBV28 and TRBJ1-2, with 8 nucleotides matching TRBD1. The CDR3 length is 11 residues. Germline V lookup: CDR1 MDHEN, CDR2 SYDVKM. Losses at the gene ends were 11 bases for V and 6 bases for J; bases not matched to a gene: 5. The CDR3 DNA sequence: TGTGCCTTGCAGGGGGCACATGGCTACACCTTC. Protein: CALQGAHGYTF.

The rearrangement joins TRBV5-4 to TRBJ2-2; 9 bases are a match to TRBD1. The CDR3 is 17 amino acids. The germline V gene has CDR1 SGHNT and CDR2 YYREEE (reference sequence). V was pared by 4 bases and J by 5 bases, with 12 bases of the junction left unmatched. The CDR3 here is CASSPPGTGIGTGELFF. The CDR3, as DNA: TGTGCCAGCAGCCCCCCCGGGACAGGGATTGGAACCGGGGAGCTGTTTTTT.

This chain connects TRBV7-9 to TRBJ2-3; no definite D call. The end of the DNA is better explained by TRBJ1-5, so the J call may be wrong. CDR1 is SEHNR, CDR2 FQNEAQ, per germline (reference sequence). This CDR3 is built from 13 residues. CDR3 in amino acids: CAVLAGNGDTQHF. The CDR3 DNA is TGTGCCGTGCTAGCGGGGAACGGGGATACGCAGCATTTT.

This clonotype was counted between two and nine times. V usage is TRBV24-1 and J usage is TRBJ2-1; no firm D call. V was pared by 5 bases and J by 9 bases, with 13 bases between. This CDR3 has 13 amino acids. Germline V gives CDR1 KGHDR, CDR2 SFDVKD. The CDR3 sequence is CATSAPLHSEQFF. In nucleotides, the CDR3 is TGTGCCACCAGTGCCCCTCTTCACTCTGAGCAGTTCTTC.

This clonotype was seen many times. The rearrangement links TRBV7-6 to TRBJ2-5; D ambiguous. The CDR3 loop spans 13 amino acids. The germline gives CDR1 SGHVS, CDR2 FNYEAQ. Trimming stripped 3 bases from V and 4 bases from J, with 9 bases between. The CDR3 protein is CASSFMVGETQYF. The CDR3 nucleotides are TGTGCCAGCAGCTTTATGGTTGGAGAGACCCAGTACTTC.

This clonotype has just one count. The chain employs TRBV27 and TRBJ1-5; 7 nucleotides agree with TRBD1. Germline V gene data show CDR1 as MNHEY and CDR2 as SMNVEV (reference sequence). J lost 0 bases, V lost 5 bases, and 1 base had no gene match. This CDR3 has 14 residues. The CDR3 coding sequence is TGTGCCAGCAGTGAGGGGGCTAGCAATCAGCCCCAGCATTTT. Protein: CASSEGASNQPQHF.

The chain carries TRBV28 and TRBJ1-5; D is unresolved. The germline CDR1 and CDR2 sequences are MDHEN and SYDVKM. The length of the CDR3 is 12 residues. Trimming took off 4 bases at V and 4 bases at J, with 5 bases between the two ends. CDR3 nucleotides: TGTGCCAGCAGTTGGCTTAATCAGCCCCAGCATTTT. This translates into CASSWLNQPQHF.

This clonotype was detected a few times. V usage is TRBV5-3 and J usage is TRBJ2-2; 9 bases match TRBD1. TRBV5-3 is designated an ORF whose function remains uncertain. This CDR3 is built from 14 residues. The junction had 8 bases not matched to a gene; V was cut back by 8 bases and J by 6 bases. CDR3 sequence: CASSPDRGAGELFF. The CDR3 DNA is TGTGCCAGCAGCCCTGACAGGGGGGCCGGGGAGCTGTTTTTT.

A few counts support this clonotype. In DNA form, the CDR3 reads TGTGCCAGCAGCTTAGCGACCGCTGATACGCAGTATTTT. As protein: CASSLATADTQYF. This rearrangement joins TRBV7-9 to TRBJ2-3; no definite D call. Deletions cut 0 bases from V and 6 bases from J, with 7 bases between. This CDR3 contains 13 residues. CDR1 SEHNR and CDR2 FQNEAQ come from the germline V gene (reference sequence).

This clonotype was seen ten or more times. This chain links TRBV27 with TRBJ2-5, with TRBD2 identical over 8 bases. Germline lookup yields CDR1 MNHEY and CDR2 SMNVEV (reference sequence). The CDR3 spans 16 residues. V shed 5 bases and J 5 bases; nucleotides not matched to a gene: 13. CDR3 loop: CASSPLAVAGQETQYF. The DNA for the CDR3 is TGTGCCAGCAGTCCGCTTGCGGTAGCGGGGCAGGAGACCCAGTACTTC.

This clonotype was counted ten times or more. J is TRBJ2-7 and V is TRBV7-9; D is uncertain. Germline assignment: CDR1 SEHNR and CDR2 FQNEAQ (reference sequence). V lost 5 bases and J 5 bases, leaving 16 bases between the germline ends. This CDR3 region has 14 residues. This CDR3 reads CASSPREAVHEQYF. The CDR3 DNA is TGTGCCAGCAGCCCCCGCGAGGCGGTCCACGAGCAGTACTTC.

This clonotype was observed many times. This chain links TRBV7-8 with TRBJ1-1, with a tentative D call TRBD1 (5 bases). CDR1 and CDR2 (germline): SGHVS, FQNEAQ. The CDR3 is made up of 16 amino acids. Trimming took 0 bases from V and 1 from J, leaving 12 bases between them. CDR3 coding DNA: TGTGCCAGCAGCTTAGCCTCGAGGGGAGGGAACACTGAAGCTTTCTTT. Translated: CASSLASRGGNTEAFF. The whole variable domain, remainder taken from reference TRBV7-8 and TRBJ1-1, is GAGVSQSPRYKVAKRGQDVALRCDPISGHVSLFWYQQALGQGPEFLTYFQNEAQLDKSGLPSDRFFAERPEGSVSTLKIQRTQQEDSAVYLCASSLASRGGNTEAFFGQGTRLTVV.

A note on this clonotype: A read error is possible here, since a much larger clone lies one base away. The genes are TRBV7-6 and TRBJ2-1; 7 bases are shared with TRBD1. CDR1 is SGHVS and CDR2 is FNYEAQ in the germline V gene. The CDR3 runs 15 residues. The chain's CDR3 is CASSSTGNPYTEQFF. The DNA of the CDR3 is TGTGCCAGCAGCTCGACAGGGAACCCCTACACTGAGCAGTTCTTC. Variable domain in full (rest from reference TRBV7-6 and TRBJ2-1): GAGVSQSPRYKVTKRGQDVALRCDPISGHVSLYWYRQALGQGPEFLTYFNYEAQQDKSGLPNDRFSAERPEGSISTLTIQRTEQRDSAMYRCASSSTGNPYTEQFFGPGTRLTVL.

This clonotype was recorded at least ten times. This chain joins TRBV6-6 and TRBJ2-1, with TRBD2 identical over 7 bases. After removal of 5 bases from V and 4 bases from J, the junction contained 2 bases not matched to a gene. Germline loops: CDR1 MNHNY, CDR2 SVGAGI (reference sequence). The CDR3 has 13 residues. CDR3 DNA sequence: TGTGCCAGCAGTCCCGGGGGGTACAATGAGCAGTTCTTC. Its protein product is CASSPGGYNEQFF.